The 28 T cell receptor beta chains below come from one sample, sequenced in a study of graft-versus-host responses after intestinal transplantation. Produced via immunoSEQ multiplex PCR; TCRdb's table is partial and in-frame only. This table has under 150,000 clones, approximately 92% appearing once. No cognate antigen is known for these TCRs. Source: unstimulated CD4+ T cells sorted from spleen or lymph node cells, taken before intestinal transplant. Source of these receptors: a human donor who received an intestinal transplant.

This sequence joins TRBV2 and TRBJ2-1; D gene unclear. The CDR3 has 13 residues. Germline V gives CDR1 SNHLY, CDR2 FYNNEI. Trimming cost V 2 bases and J 4 bases, with 6 bases left between them. This chain's CDR3 is CASSELGYNEQFF. CDR3 DNA sequence: TGTGCCAGCAGTGAACTCGGATACAATGAGCAGTTCTTC.

This chain joins TRBV21-1 and TRBJ1-2; the D call in the table, TRBD1, was not verified against the DNA. TRBV21-1 constitutes a pseudogene. The CDR3 contains 15 residues. CDR3 bases: TGTGCCAGCAGCCCTGGGACAGGGGGTTTGGATGGCTACACCTTC. Translating it yields CASSPGTGGLDGYTF.

J is TRBJ1-4 and V is TRBV6-5; TRBD1 might be the D (5 bases). Between the trimmed V and J ends, which lost 4 bases and 7 bases, there was a span of 13 bases. Germline CDR1 MNHEY, CDR2 SVGAGI. The CDR3 runs to 14 residues. The CDR3 DNA is TGTGCCAGCAGTTCGCAGGGAATAAGTGAAAAACTGTTTTTT. This gives the protein CASSSQGISEKLFF.

The chain recombines TRBV6-5 with TRBJ2-7, with a tentative D call TRBD1 (6 bases). Germline values: CDR1 MNHEY, CDR2 SVGAGI. The CDR3 is 14 residues long. Trimming left V 2 bases short and J 5 bases short, with 13 bases between. The CDR3 bases are TGTGCCAGCAGTTACAAATGGGGGCCCGACGAGCAGTACTTC. It codes for CASSYKWGPDEQYF.

This rearrangement joins TRBV6-5 to TRBJ2-7, with TRBD1 matching 9 bases. The CDR3 sequence is 14 residues long. The germline V gene encodes CDR1 MNHEY and CDR2 SVGAGI. V gave up 5 bases and J gave up 12 bases; unmatched junction bases: 14. DNA for the CDR3: TGTGCCAGCAGTGAAGGGGGGACAGGGAGCAAGATGTACTTC. Encoded protein: CASSEGGTGSKMYF.

The chain is built from TRBV6-5 and TRBJ2-1; D ambiguous. Germline assignment: CDR1 MNHEY and CDR2 SVGAGI. This CDR3 is 13 amino acids long. The V end was cut by 5 bases, the J end by 4 bases, with 9 bases between. For the CDR3, the DNA is TGTGCCAGCAGTGAAGTGGAGTACAATGAGCAGTTCTTC. Translated: CASSEVEYNEQFF.

The chain carries TRBV11-3 and TRBJ2-1; the match to TRBD2 covers 8 bases. V dropped 5 bases and J dropped 6; count of bases not matched to a gene: 9. Germline CDR1 SGHNT, CDR2 YENEEA. There are 15 residues in the CDR3. The CDR3 protein is CASSPGTRGINEQFF. DNA for the CDR3: TGTGCCAGCAGCCCAGGGACTAGAGGGATCAATGAGCAGTTCTTC. The full variable domain, in which reference TRBV11-3 and TRBJ2-1 provide the parts outside the CDR3, is EAGVVQSPRYKIIEKKQPVAFWCNPISGHNTLYWYLQNLGQGPELLIRYENEEAVDDSQLPKDRFSAERLKGVDSTLKIQPAELGDSAVYLCASSPGTRGINEQFFGPGTRLTVL.

V usage is TRBV30 and J usage is TRBJ1-2, with D possibly being TRBD1 (5 bases). V was trimmed by 2 bases and J by 4 bases, leaving 11 bases between them. CDR3 length equals 13 residues. Germline V lookup: CDR1 GTSNPN, CDR2 SVGIG (reference sequence). CDR3 region: CAWSLLGGYGYTF. CDR3 DNA sequence: TGTGCCTGGAGTCTCCTGGGGGGCTATGGCTACACCTTC.

The chain is built from TRBV25-1 and TRBJ2-1; 7 bases are shared with TRBD2. The V segment lost 1 base and the J segment 5 bases; nucleotides outside the gene matches: 11. The CDR3 spans 17 residues. In germline, CDR1 is MGHDK, CDR2 SYGVNS. The CDR3, as DNA: TGTGCCAGCAGTGAATTGGCGTCTAGCGGAGCTCACAATGAGCAGTTCTTC. Residues: CASSELASSGAHNEQFF.

Comments on this clone: The junction departs from the called germline gene at one end, perhaps through a read error. This sequence joins TRBV7-7 and TRBJ2-1; D gene uncertain. This CDR3 is 17 amino acids long. The germline V gene has CDR1 SSHAT and CDR2 FNYEAQ (reference sequence). CDR3 loop: CASSLAHTISSYNEQFF. The DNA for the CDR3 is TGTGCTAGCAGCTTAGCCCATACAATCAGCTCCTACAATGAGCAGTTCTTC.

The chain is built from TRBV7-3 and TRBJ2-1, with D possibly matching TRBD2 (6 bases). The CDR3 is 14 residues long. Germline V gene data show CDR1 as SGHTA and CDR2 as FQGTGA. With 1 base removed from V and 4 bases from J, the gap between germline ends came to 8 bases. The CDR3 loop is CASSLRGEYNEQFF. CDR3 in DNA: TGTGCCAGCAGCTTAAGGGGGGAATACAATGAGCAGTTCTTC.

The rearrangement joins TRBV11-2 to TRBJ2-7; D is possibly TRBD2 (5 bases). CDR1 is SGHAT and CDR2 is FQNNGV in the germline V gene. Between the trimmed V and J ends, which lost 1 base and 1 base, there was a span of 8 bases. The CDR3 runs 14 residues. Here the CDR3 DNA reads TGTGCCAGCAGCTTAGCTCGGGATTCCTACGAGCAGTACTTC. It yields the protein CASSLARDSYEQYF.

This rearrangement joins TRBV5-4 to TRBJ2-2, with 9 positions matching TRBD2. Germline loops: CDR1 SGHNT, CDR2 YYREEE (reference sequence). The CDR3 runs to 16 residues. After removal of 0 bases from V and 0 bases from J, the junction contained 0 bases not matched to a gene. The chain's CDR3 is CASSLGLAANTGELFF. In DNA form, the CDR3 reads TGTGCCAGCAGCTTGGGACTAGCGGCGAACACCGGGGAGCTGTTTTTT.

CDR3 in amino acids: CSVERSADRGREQYF. DNA of the CDR3: TGCAGCGTTGAACGGTCTGCGGACAGGGGAAGAGAGCAGTACTTC. The rearrangement joins TRBV29-1 to TRBJ2-7, with 9 bases that match TRBD1. The J segment lost 7 bases and the V segment lost 2 bases, leaving 12 bases of the junction unmatched. CDR1 is SQVTM and CDR2 is ANQGSEA in the germline V gene. The CDR3 loop spans 15 amino acids.

CDR3 DNA sequence: TGTGCCAGCAGCTTGACTATCCCTTTTGTAGCGTACTCCTACAATGAGCAGTTCTTC. This gives the protein CASSLTIPFVAYSYNEQFF. The V gene is TRBV7-2, the J gene TRBJ2-1, with a possible D match to TRBD2 (5 bases). This CDR3 has 19 residues. CDR1 and CDR2 (germline): SGHTA, FQGNSA. The V and J ends lost 3 bases and 0 bases respectively, with 21 bases between them.

The rearrangement uses TRBV5-1 and TRBJ1-3; 7 nucleotides match TRBD1. Trimming at V came to 4 bases and at J to 4 bases, leaving 8 bases not matched to a gene. This CDR3 spans 15 amino acids. Germline V lookup: CDR1 SGHRS, CDR2 YFSETQ. The CDR3 DNA follows: TGCGCCAGCAGCGTTGGACAGGCCAAGGGAAACACCATATATTTT. This gives the protein CASSVGQAKGNTIYF.

This chain connects TRBV28 to TRBJ2-4, with 8 bases fitting TRBD1. This CDR3 contains 16 residues. Losses at the gene ends were 5 bases for V and 9 bases for J; bases not matched to a gene: 15. CDR1 MDHEN and CDR2 SYDVKM come from the germline V gene. The CDR3, as DNA: TGTGCCAGCAGTCTTTTCCGGGACAGGACCTCGGGCATTCAGTACTTC. The encoded protein is CASSLFRDRTSGIQYF.

This clone was picked up one time. The chain is built from TRBV6-1 and TRBJ2-5, with 14 bases aligning to TRBD2. J was trimmed by 7 bases and V by 4 bases; bases with no gene match: 8. This CDR3 spans 16 amino acids. The germline CDR1 and CDR2 sequences are MNHNS and SASEGT. This chain's CDR3 is CASSATSGRAAGTQYF. In DNA form, the CDR3 reads TGTGCCAGCAGTGCGACTAGCGGGAGGGCAGCAGGGACCCAGTACTTC.

This chain uses TRBV30 with TRBJ1-3; weak D call: TRBD1 (6 bases). This CDR3 contains 15 residues. Trimming pared 2 bases from V and 0 bases from J, leaving 11 bases between. Germline V CDR1 and CDR2: GTSNPN, SVGIG (reference sequence). CDR3 coding DNA: TGTGCCTGGAGTTCTCAGGGGACCTCTGGAAACACCATATATTTT. This encodes CAWSSQGTSGNTIYF.

As to this clone: Other DNA sequences of this sample code for an identical CDR3. This chain uses TRBV18 with TRBJ2-7; 10 positions agree with TRBD2. CDR1 is KGHSH, CDR2 LQKENI, per germline. The CDR3 extends over 18 amino acids. V was clipped by 3 bases and J by 0 bases; unmatched bases: 11. This CDR3 is CASSPAGTSAISSYEQYF. In DNA form, the CDR3 reads TGTGCCAGCTCACCCGCCGGGACTAGCGCCATTAGCTCCTACGAGCAGTACTTC. The whole variable domain, filled in from reference TRBV18 and TRBJ2-7, reads NAGVMQNPRHLVRRRGQEARLRCSPMKGHSHVYWYRQLPEEGLKFMVYLQKENIIDESGMPKERFSAEFPKEGPSILRIQQVVRGDSAAYFCASSPAGTSAISSYEQYFGPGTRLTVT.

This CDR3 is CASSAGTAVFEQYF. Here the CDR3 DNA reads TGCGCCAGCAGTGCCGGGACTGCTGTCTTTGAGCAGTACTTC. The rearrangement joins TRBV10-1 to TRBJ2-7; D perhaps matches TRBD2 (6 bases). Trimming left V 4 bases short and J 7 bases short, with 17 bases between. The CDR3 is made up of 14 amino acids. Germline V gives CDR1 WNHNN, CDR2 SYGVQD (reference sequence).

Only a few counts were recorded for this clone. V is TRBV18 and J is TRBJ1-3; no clear D. Per the germline V gene, CDR1 is KGHSH and CDR2 is LQKENI. The CDR3 covers 15 residues. Trimming stripped 6 bases from V and 2 bases from J, with 14 bases between. For the CDR3, the DNA is TGTGCCAGCTCCCTTTTATCGGTGACTGGAAACACCATATATTTT. It encodes CASSLLSVTGNTIYF.

The chain employs TRBV7-9 and TRBJ2-3, with 13 bases aligning to TRBD2. The germline CDR1 and CDR2 sequences are SEHNR and FQNEAQ (reference sequence). V shed 5 bases and J 3 bases; nucleotides not matched to a gene: 8. CDR3 length: 17 residues. The CDR3 coding sequence is TGTGCCAGCAGCCCCGGACTAGCGGGAGCTCGTACAGATACGCAGTATTTT. Its protein product is CASSPGLAGARTDTQYF.

The rearrangement uses TRBV7-9 and TRBJ2-2; unclear D gene. The germline CDR1 and CDR2 sequences are SEHNR and FQNEAQ (reference sequence). This CDR3 is built from 13 residues. V dropped 1 base and J dropped 7 bases, with 7 bases sitting between them. The CDR3 DNA sequence: TGTGCCAGCAGCTTAGATGGGGACGGGGAGCTGTTTTTT. It encodes CASSLDGDGELFF.

This clone was seen a handful of times. This rearrangement joins TRBV13 to TRBJ1-2; 7 bases match TRBD1. The CDR3 consists of 13 residues. V trimming: 5 bases; J trimming: 3 bases; junction bases outside the gene matches: 3. The V gene's germline CDR1 is PRHDT and CDR2 FYEKMQ (reference sequence). CDR3 nucleotide sequence: TGTGCCAGCAGCCTAACAGGGGACTATGGCTACACCTTC. This encodes CASSLTGDYGYTF.

This clone was picked up a small number of times. This chain uses TRBV11-2 with TRBJ2-7; D is unclear. The germline V and J ends were trimmed by 5 bases and 3 bases, with 17 bases remaining between them. Germline V CDR1 and CDR2: SGHAT, FQNNGV. The CDR3 has 15 amino acids. The CDR3 here is CASSHPDFRSYEQYF. The CDR3 bases are TGTGCCAGCAGCCATCCTGACTTCCGCAGCTACGAGCAGTACTTC. Full variable domain (outside the CDR3, taken from reference TRBV11-2 and TRBJ2-7): EAGVAQSPRYKIIEKRQSVAFWCNPISGHATLYWYQQILGQGPKLLIQFQNNGVVDDSQLPKDRFSAERLKGVDSTLKIQPAKLEDSAVYLCASSHPDFRSYEQYFGPGTRLTVT.

The chain employs TRBV5-6 and TRBJ1-1; no reliable D call. Germline CDR1 and CDR2: SGHDT and YYEEEE. This CDR3 has 13 residues. The germline V and J ends were trimmed by 0 bases and 5 bases, with 8 bases remaining between them. CDR3 region: CASSLERRTEAFF. CDR3 DNA: TGTGCCAGCAGCTTGGAGAGGAGAACTGAAGCTTTCTTT.

For the CDR3, the DNA is TGTGCCATCAGTGAAAACGGAGCCTACGAGCAGTACTTC. This gives the protein CAISENGAYEQYF. The rearrangement links TRBV10-3 to TRBJ2-7; D gene ambiguous. This CDR3 is 13 amino acids long. Germline V gene sequence: CDR1 ENHRY, CDR2 SYGVKD. Trimming removed 3 bases at V and 2 bases at J, with 8 bases between.